Shown below are 15 T cell receptor beta chains from a single sample sequenced in a study of response to subunit inactivated influenza vaccine (dated by TCRdb to 2016 to 2018). The library was produced with RT-PCR. The data were produced on an Illumina HiSeq 2500. TCRdb itself trimmed the public reads at Q25 with fastp, ran MiXCR and retained productive beta chains. Each CDR3 protein gets just one entry, which takes the most common genes and DNA from the rows behind it. In all, the sample holds around 580,000 distinct CDR3 sequences, and 12% to 15% of those were seen once. Roughly 11% of the sample goes to the ten largest clones. Sequenced here: PBMCs from blood, sampled about 12 days after vaccination. The receptors shown here come from a man aged 50-60 years who received an inactivated influenza vaccine. Donor details come from another sample of the same person, matched by shared clones.

This clonotype was detected only a few times. The chain combines TRBV5-6 with TRBJ2-5, with D possibly TRBD2 on 6 matching bases. The CDR3 loop spans 17 amino acids. V lost 1 base and J 4 bases, leaving 20 bases between the germline ends. From germline, CDR1 is SGHDT and CDR2 YYEEEE. The CDR3 nucleotides read TGTGCCAGCAGCTTGTGGGGACTCTCTTCCCTAAGAGAGACCCAGTACTTC. The encoded protein is CASSLWGLSSLRETQYF. Combining the CDR3 with reference TRBV5-6 and TRBJ2-5 gives the whole variable domain DAGVTQSPTHLIKTRGQQVTLRCSPKSGHDTVSWYQQALGQGPQFIFQYYEEEERQRGNFPDRFSGHQFPNYSSELNVNALLLGDSALYLCASSLWGLSSLRETQYFGPGTRLLVL.

This clonotype was picked up many times. The genes are TRBV12-3 or TRBV12-4 and TRBJ2-7; D tentatively fits TRBD1 or TRBD2 (5 bases each). With 3 bases removed from V and 5 bases from J, the gap between germline ends came to 8 bases. The CDR3 runs 12 residues. CDR3 protein: CASSLGPDEQYF. In nucleotides, the CDR3 is TGTGCCAGCAGTTTGGGACCGGACGAGCAGTACTTC.

The rearrangement joins TRBV20-1 to TRBJ2-1; the match to TRBD2 covers 10 bases. V shed 6 bases, J shed 12 bases, and the junction held 11 bases outside the gene matches. This CDR3 region has 13 residues. CDR1 and CDR2 (germline): DFQATT, SNEGSKA (reference sequence). CDR3 loop: CSATLASGGRQFF. In DNA form, the CDR3 reads TGCAGTGCCACACTAGCTAGCGGGGGACGGCAGTTCTTC.

The chain links TRBV20-1 to TRBJ2-7; TRBD1 matches 7 bases. The V segment lost 6 bases and the J segment 7 bases; nucleotides outside the gene matches: 9. Germline V gives CDR1 DFQATT, CDR2 SNEGSKA (reference sequence). The CDR3 has 12 amino acids. In DNA, the CDR3 is TGCAGTGCGGGGAAGGGGGCTAGGGAGCAGTACTTC. Translating gives CSAGKGAREQYF.

This chain joins TRBV7-6 and TRBJ2-5, with 8 bases identical to TRBD2. From germline, CDR1 is SGHVS and CDR2 FNYEAQ. The length of the CDR3 is 17 residues. The junction had 11 bases not matched to a gene; V was cut back by 1 base and J by 4 bases. This chain's CDR3 is CASSLGEFRGGRETQYF. CDR3 DNA: TGTGCCAGCAGCTTAGGGGAGTTCCGGGGGGGCAGAGAGACCCAGTACTTC.

The chain recombines TRBV12-3 or TRBV12-4 with TRBJ1-3; maybe TRBD1 (6 bases). V was cut by 7 bases and J by 0 bases, with 19 bases left in between. This CDR3 is built from 17 residues. This CDR3 reads CASTGVGGLLSGNTIYF. DNA of the CDR3: TGTGCCAGCACCGGCGTAGGGGGGCTGCTCTCTGGAAACACCATATATTTT.

The chain employs TRBV5-6 and TRBJ2-7; D possibly corresponds to TRBD2 (7 bases). In germline, CDR1 is SGHDT, CDR2 YYEEEE. This CDR3 has 13 amino acids. Trimming removed 6 bases from V and 3 bases from J, with 13 bases in between. The CDR3 sequence is CASTGGDNYEQYF. Written as DNA, the CDR3 is TGTGCCAGCACTGGGGGGGACAACTACGAGCAGTACTTC.

The J gene is TRBJ2-2, the V gene TRBV10-2; unclear D gene. This CDR3 is 15 amino acids long. V gave up 7 bases and J gave up 8 bases, with 20 bases separating them. The germline V gene encodes CDR1 WSHSY and CDR2 SAAADI. Written as DNA, the CDR3 is TGCGCCAGCACCCCCGCGTCTGGGGTATCGGGGGAGCTGTTTTTT. Residues: CASTPASGVSGELFF.

This clonotype showed up many times. The CDR3 loop reads CASSQLTSGSYNEQFF. CDR3 coding DNA: TGTGCCAGCAGCCAGCTGACTAGCGGATCTTACAATGAGCAGTTCTTC. This sequence joins TRBV14 and TRBJ2-1; 9 nucleotides align to TRBD2. The germline CDR1 and CDR2 sequences are SGHDN and FVKESK. The CDR3 is 16 residues long. The ends lost 3 bases at V and 4 bases at J; junction bases unmatched: 7.

V is TRBV29-1 and J is TRBJ2-5; the D gene is possibly TRBD2 (5 bases). Per the germline V gene, CDR1 is SQVTM and CDR2 is ANQGSEA. V gave up 7 bases and J gave up 4 bases, with 16 bases separating them. The CDR3 runs to 13 residues. The CDR3 sequence is CSARRGKGETQYF. The CDR3 coding sequence is TGCAGCGCCCGACGGGGAAAGGGAGAGACCCAGTACTTC.

This clonotype was detected a few times. The chain is built from TRBV6-1 and TRBJ2-7; 7 positions agree with TRBD1. J lost 3 bases, V lost 1 base, and 3 bases had no gene match. Germline CDR1 and CDR2: MNHNS and SASEGT. The CDR3 is 14 residues long. In DNA form, the CDR3 reads TGTGCCAGCAGTGAAGACAGGGGTTACTACGAGCAGTACTTC. Translated: CASSEDRGYYEQYF.

The chain carries TRBV29-1 and TRBJ2-1; 11 nucleotides match TRBD2. CDR1 and CDR2 from the germline V gene are SQVTM and ANQGSEA. The trim removed 4 bases at V and 10 bases at J, leaving 9 bases unmatched. The CDR3 has 14 amino acids. In DNA form, the CDR3 reads TGCAGCGTTGCTGAACTAGCGGGGGCGGGGGAGCAGTTCTTC. This gives the protein CSVAELAGAGEQFF.

In its sample, this clonotype was seen a few times. This sequence joins TRBV23-1 and TRBJ1-5; the D gene is possibly TRBD1 (6 bases). Being an ORF, TRBV23-1 has a function that is uncertain. V shed 4 bases and J shed 3 bases, with 13 bases lying between them. The CDR3 consists of 15 residues. The CDR3 bases are TGCGCCAGCAGTCGTAGACAGGTGCCCAATCAGCCCCAGCATTTT. Translated: CASSRRQVPNQPQHF.

This clonotype occurred a few times. This rearrangement joins TRBV20-1 to TRBJ2-7, with TRBD1 as a possible D gene (6 bases). The V gene lost 0 bases and the J gene lost 6 bases, with 9 bases spanning the gap. This CDR3 spans 12 amino acids. CDR1 DFQATT and CDR2 SNEGSKA come from the germline V gene (reference sequence). CDR3 sequence (DNA): TGCAGTGCTAGAGATCAGGGGAGCGAGCAGTACTTC. It specifies CSARDQGSEQYF.

This chain links TRBV11-2 with TRBJ2-3, with D possibly TRBD2 on 6 matching bases. CDR3 length equals 14 residues. Deletions cut 1 base from V and 7 bases from J, with 12 bases between. Germline-derived CDR1 and CDR2 are SGHAT and FQNNGV. The CDR3 sequence: CASSLVRGLNTQYF. CDR3 coding DNA: TGTGCCAGCAGCTTAGTGCGGGGTTTGAATACGCAGTATTTT.